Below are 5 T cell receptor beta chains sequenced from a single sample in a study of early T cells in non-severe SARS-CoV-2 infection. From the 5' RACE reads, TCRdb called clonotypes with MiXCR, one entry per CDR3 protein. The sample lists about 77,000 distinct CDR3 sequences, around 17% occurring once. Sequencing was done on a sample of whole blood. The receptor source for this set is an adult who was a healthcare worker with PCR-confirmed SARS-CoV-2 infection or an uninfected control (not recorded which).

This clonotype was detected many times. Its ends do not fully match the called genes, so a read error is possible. In DNA form, the CDR3 reads TGTGCCAGCACCCCTTGGCCCCACCATTTT. It translates to CASTPWPHHF. The genes are TRBV7-2 and TRBJ1-5; no definite D call. The CDR3 is 10 residues long. Germline CDR1 and CDR2: SGHTA and FQGNSA.

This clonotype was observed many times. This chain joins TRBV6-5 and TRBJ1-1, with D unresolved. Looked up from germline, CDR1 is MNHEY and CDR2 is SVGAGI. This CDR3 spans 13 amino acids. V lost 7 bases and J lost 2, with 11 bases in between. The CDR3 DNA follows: TGTGCCAGCACCGCCTCCGGAAACACTGAAGCTTTCTTT. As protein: CASTASGNTEAFF.

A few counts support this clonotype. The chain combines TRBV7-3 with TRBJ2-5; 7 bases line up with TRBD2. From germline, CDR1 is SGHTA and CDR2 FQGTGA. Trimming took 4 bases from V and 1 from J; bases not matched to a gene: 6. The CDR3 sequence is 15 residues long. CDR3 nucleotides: TGTGCCAGCAGCTCGGGGACTACTGCCCAAGAGACCCAGTACTTC. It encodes CASSSGTTAQETQYF.

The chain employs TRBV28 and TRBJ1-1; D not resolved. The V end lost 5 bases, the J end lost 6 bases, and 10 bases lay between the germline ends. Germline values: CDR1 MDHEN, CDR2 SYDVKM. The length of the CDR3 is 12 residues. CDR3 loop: CASSPSLAEAFF. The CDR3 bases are TGTGCCAGCAGTCCTAGCCTTGCTGAAGCTTTCTTT. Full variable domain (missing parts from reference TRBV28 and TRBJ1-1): DVKVTQSSRYLVKRTGEKVFLECVQDMDHENMFWYRQDPGLGLRLIYFSYDVKMKEKGDIPEGYSVSREKKERFSLILESASTNQTSMYLCASSPSLAEAFFGQGTRLTVV.

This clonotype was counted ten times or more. The DNA for the CDR3 is TGCAGCGTTGAAAGGACTAGCGGGGGGATGCCAGGAGATACGCAGTATTTT. Residues: CSVERTSGGMPGDTQYF. The chain is built from TRBV29-1 and TRBJ2-3, with TRBD2 matching over 14 bases. The V gene's germline CDR1 is SQVTM and CDR2 ANQGSEA. V was clipped by 2 bases and J by 5 bases; unmatched bases: 9. The length of the CDR3 is 17 residues.